The entry that follows covers one T cell receptor beta chain sequence. Its antigen is currently unknown. This CDR3 is built from 12 residues. Germline loops: CDR1 SQVTM, CDR2 ANQGSEA. Trimming left V 7 bases short and J 0 bases short, with 10 bases between. The data derive from a study of T cell responses to AZD1222 COVID-19 vaccine. Only in-frame clones appear in the TCRdb table, and some are missing; sequencing was by immunoSEQ multiplex PCR. Here the sample spans around 150,000 clones, about 90% being singletons. General observations from the study: Of the AZD1222 recipients, only 6 or 7 were seropositive at baseline. Donor demographics were predominantly white British with a female majority; clonal diversity may be underestimated. Repertoires in all cases were sampled only once the peak T cell response had passed. Two doses of AZD1222 preceded a rise in Spike-specific TCR breadth and depth.

This clonotype was obtained from an adult in good health. The sample in question was peripheral blood, obtained on day 0 of AZD1222 vaccination. The chain employs TRBV29-1 and TRBJ2-7; D uncertain. The DNA for the CDR3 is TGCAGCGCCATGGACGGCTCCTACGAGCAGTACTTC. It specifies CSAMDGSYEQYF.